This record covers a single T cell receptor (beta chain). Read sequence stops 3 residues before the CDR3 end, and the germline J gene provides the missing end. This sample stems from a study of T cells in women clearing cervical HPV infection. The V gene lost 5 bases and the J gene lost 0 bases, with 11 bases spanning the gap. Germline lookup yields CDR1 SGHAT and CDR2 FQNNGV. The CDR3 totals 14 residues. The assay was immunoSEQ multiplex PCR, and TCRdb's table has in-frame clones only and misses some. The listing records more than 45,000 clones. Sample: blood buffy coat. This TCR came from a woman between 18 and 69 years old with a cervical HPV16 infection that either progressed to CIN3+ or cleared (not recorded which). The rearrangement links TRBV11-2 to TRBJ2-7, with no clear D. The covered CDR3 bases are TGTGCCAGCAGCATCGAACTCCTCTCCTACGAG. Protein: CASSIELLSYE. The complete CDR3 reads CASSIELLSYEQYF.